These T cell receptor beta chains were read from a single sample in a study of cytomegalovirus exposure and HLA in healthy donors. Produced via immunoSEQ multiplex PCR; TCRdb's table is partial and in-frame only. The top ten hold roughly 21% of the sample, which has approximately 72,000 clones, over 50% seen once. The sequenced material came from PBMCs. The receptors derive from a middle-aged man in good health and CMV-seropositive. The CDR3 runs from the conserved cysteine through the conserved F or W. D genes are given only for firm matches. Expanded clones are given a class, and other clones once, few, many or no size at all.

v_gene,d_gene,j_gene,abundance,CDR3nt,CDR3aa
TRBV7-9,NA,TRBJ2-3,NA,TGTGCCCTAGGCAGCGCAGATACGCAGTATTTT,CALGSADTQYF
TRBV6-5,NA,TRBJ1-1,NA,TGTGCCAGCAGTTTGGGGGGTAGGGGCATGAACACTGAAGCTTTCTTT,CASSLGGRGMNTEAFF
TRBV4-1,NA,TRBJ2-5,NA,TGCGCCAGCAGCCAAGGTTTCTTTAGTCAAGAGACCCAGTACTTC,CASSQGFFSQETQYF
TRBV11-2,NA,TRBJ2-1,NA,TGTGCCAGCAGCTTAGCCGGCGGATTTAATGAGCAGTTCTTC,CASSLAGGFNEQFF
TRBV29-1,TRBD1,TRBJ2-2,few,TGCAGTGCCGGGACAGGGAACACCGGGGAGCTGTTTTTT,CSAGTGNTGELFF
TRBV5-1,TRBD1,TRBJ1-6,NA,TGCGCCAGCAGCTTGGAGTTAGGGGGCATTAATTCACCCCTCCACTTT,CASSLELGGINSPLHF
TRBV14,NA,TRBJ1-2,NA,TGTGCCAGCAGCAAAAAATCCGGCACTTTGGAGGGCTACACCTTC,CASSKKSGTLEGYTF
TRBV5-6,NA,TRBJ2-3,few,TGTGCCAGCAGCTATACAGAGACCCCGCAGTATTTT,CASSYTETPQYF
TRBV30,NA,TRBJ1-1,NA,TGTGCCTGGAGTGTACTAACGGAGGCTGCTGAAGCTTTCTTT,CAWSVLTEAAEAFF
TRBV6-6,NA,TRBJ1-5,once,TGTGCCAGCAGACTCTCCAATCAGCCCCAGCATTTT,CASRLSNQPQHF
TRBV28,TRBD1,TRBJ2-2,NA,TGTGCCAGCAGTTTTTTTAGGGACAGCTCGAACACCGGGGAGCTGTTTTTT,CASSFFRDSSNTGELFF
TRBV7-9,TRBD2,TRBJ2-3,NA,TGTGCCAGCAGCCGAAGGACTAGCGGGGGGGCAGATACGCAGTATTTT,CASSRRTSGGADTQYF
TRBV7-2,TRBD1,TRBJ2-7,NA,TGTGCCAGCTCTGGACAGGGGAGCTCCTACGAGCAGTACTTC,CASSGQGSSYEQYF
TRBV5-1,TRBD2,TRBJ2-5,NA,TGCGCCAGCAGCCCCGGTTTTACCAGCGGGGGGGAGACCCAGTACTTC,CASSPGFTSGGETQYF
TRBV7-2,NA,TRBJ2-2,once,TGTGCCAGCAGCTCGTGGGGGGCCGGGGAGCTGTTTTTT,CASSSWGAGELFF
TRBV11-3,NA,TRBJ1-3,few,TGTGCCAGCAGCCCCAGTGCGGGATTCTCTGGAAACACCATATATTTT,CASSPSAGFSGNTIYF
TRBV11-3,TRBD1,TRBJ2-7,NA,TGTGCCAGCAGCTTAGGTTTCAGGGGGACGTACGAGCAGTACTTC,CASSLGFRGTYEQYF
TRBV7-3,TRBD1,TRBJ2-2,few,TGTGCCAGCAGCTTATCCCCCAGGGGGCGCACCGGGGAGCTGTTTTTT,CASSLSPRGRTGELFF
TRBV7-9,TRBD1,TRBJ1-2,NA,TGTGCCAGCAGCTTAGGCGGGACAGGGACGGTTGGCTACACCTTC,CASSLGGTGTVGYTF
TRBV5-6,NA,TRBJ2-2,NA,TGTGCCAGCAGCTTGGTGGCCACCGGGGAGCTGTTTTTT,CASSLVATGELFF
TRBV7-9,NA,TRBJ2-2,once,TGTGCCAGCAGGGAGACGAACACCGGGGAGCTGTTTTTT,CASRETNTGELFF
TRBV5-4,TRBD1,TRBJ1-2,NA,TGTGCCAGCAGCCCCCCCCGGACAGGAGGCGGCTACACCTTC,CASSPPRTGGGYTF
TRBV14,TRBD1,TRBJ1-5,NA,TGTGCCAGCAGCCAAGGACAGGGCGAATCCCATAGCAATCAGCCCCAGCATTTT,CASSQGQGESHSNQPQHF
TRBV6-1,NA,TRBJ2-7,once,TGTGCCAGCAGTGAAGTTCTGGGCTACGAGCAGTACTTC,CASSEVLGYEQYF
TRBV19,TRBD1,TRBJ1-5,NA,TGTGCCAGTTGTTGGACAGGGAGTAATCAGCCCCAGCATTTT,CASCWTGSNQPQHF
TRBV28,NA,TRBJ1-6,NA,TGTGCCAGCAGTTTAGGAGGACGTGCGGGGGTAGCACCCCTCCACTTT,CASSLGGRAGVAPLHF
TRBV7-9,TRBD1,TRBJ2-7,NA,TGTGCCAGCAGCTCAGACCGACAGGGTTACGAGCAGTACTTC,CASSSDRQGYEQYF
TRBV7-2,NA,TRBJ1-2,NA,TGTGCCAGCAGCTTCGCGGCCCCAGCTGGCTACACCTTC,CASSFAAPAGYTF
TRBV6-1,NA,TRBJ1-1,NA,TGTGCCAGCAGTGAGGCCGGCTTCCCTAGGTGGGCTTTCTTT,CASSEAGFPRWAFF
TRBV5-4,TRBD1,TRBJ1-5,NA,TGTGCCAGCAGCTTCAAGGACAGGGAGGATCAGCCCCAGCATTTT,CASSFKDREDQPQHF
TRBV19,NA,TRBJ2-7,NA,TGTGCCAGTAGTCCGGGAGTAGTGCAGTACTTC,CASSPGVVQYF
TRBV2,NA,TRBJ2-7,NA,TGTGCCAGCAGGGAAGCGTCGAGCTCCTACGAGCAGTACTTC,CASREASSSYEQYF
TRBV6-5,NA,TRBJ2-1,NA,TGTGCCAGCAGTTCCCGGGGGTCCAATGAGCAGTTCTTC,CASSSRGSNEQFF
TRBV28,NA,TRBJ1-4,NA,TGTGCCAGCAGTTTCTCAGGATTTAAGGAAAAACTGTTTTTT,CASSFSGFKEKLFF
TRBV2,TRBD2,TRBJ2-5,NA,TGTGCCAGCAGTGGCGGACTAGCGGGGCTCCAAGAGACCCAGTACTTC,CASSGGLAGLQETQYF
TRBV4-1,TRBD1,TRBJ2-5,NA,TGCGCCAGCAGCCCCCGGGACAGCCTCCGGGAGACCCAGTACTTC,CASSPRDSLRETQYF